Below, one T cell receptor (beta chain) is given with its context. Original handling: Nucleated cell counts were estimated from reference gene primer amplification. Libraries were prepared by immunoSEQ multiplex PCR; TCRdb keeps only in-frame clonotypes and omits some of them. V, J and clone size were drawn from that table, and D and trimming were deduced from the DNA. The sample includes about 160,000 clones, 70% to 90% of them seen just once. This sample is drawn from a study of blood T cell repertoires in COVID-19. On the study more broadly: Sources were T cells, B-cell-depleted T cells, or PBMCs; the material itself was cDNA or gDNA.

The CDR3 spans 15 residues. CDR1 and CDR2 (germline): SEHNR, FQNEAQ (reference sequence). V was pared by 4 bases and J by 5 bases, with 6 bases of the junction left unmatched. Sequenced: peripheral blood. The chain couples TRBV7-9 to TRBJ2-7, with 12 bases fitting TRBD1. The source is a man aged 35 to 55 with acute or convalescent COVID-19. This chain's CDR3 is CASSSAGQGANEQYF. In DNA form, the CDR3 reads TGTGCCAGCAGCTCTGCGGGACAGGGGGCCAACGAGCAGTACTTC.